A single sample gave rise to the 3 T cell receptor beta chains below, sequenced in a study of control samples from healthy donors and cancer patients. Clones were sequenced by immunoSEQ multiplex PCR, and TCRdb holds only the in-frame ones, with some missing. The sample has 50,000 to 65,000 clones; approximately 90% are singletons. The sample taken for sequencing was PBMCs. These TCRs come from a man aged 25 to 40 with colorectal cancer.

The rearrangement joins TRBV2 to TRBJ1-5; D is perhaps TRBD1 (6 bases). Germline CDR1 and CDR2: SNHLY and FYNNEI. The CDR3 extends over 14 amino acids. Between the trimmed V and J ends, which lost 6 bases and 5 bases, there was a span of 14 bases. The CDR3 sequence is CASSLQGGDQPQHF. In DNA, the CDR3 is TGTGCCAGCAGCCTACAGGGAGGTGATCAGCCCCAGCATTTT.

V and J are TRBV5-4 and TRBJ1-2, with 8 bases matching TRBD1. V lost 4 bases and J lost 5; bases outside the gene matches: 19. There are 18 residues in the CDR3. Per the germline V gene, CDR1 is SGHNT and CDR2 is YYREEE (reference sequence). CDR3 DNA: TGTGCCAGCAGCAGGCCCCGGGACAGGAGGTTCATATCATATGGCTACACCTTC. Translating it yields CASSRPRDRRFISYGYTF.

V usage is TRBV6-2 or TRBV6-3 and J usage is TRBJ2-2; the match to TRBD2 covers 7 bases. The J segment lost 6 bases and the V segment lost 6 bases, leaving 7 bases of the junction unmatched. There are 14 residues in the CDR3. The V gene's germline CDR1 is MNHEY and CDR2 SVGEGT. The CDR3 loop is CASSRLAGAGELFF. The CDR3, as DNA: TGTGCCAGCAGCCGCCTTGCGGGAGCCGGGGAGCTGTTTTTT.